This T cell receptor (beta chain) came from a study of T cells in Graves' hyperthyroidism and ophthalmopathy. Trimming removed 2 bases at V and 5 bases at J, with 6 bases between. Per germline, CDR1 MNHNY and CDR2 SVGAGI (reference sequence). The CDR3 covers 12 residues. Exclusions: uncontrolled infection, other autoimmune disease, pregnancy, lactation. Regions amplified from RNA transcripts were the TCR beta CDR3 regions. Initially, a first-round RT-PCR of the TCR CDR3 employed the HTBI primer set. TCRdb recomputed calls from the multiplex PCR reads with MiXCR, one row per CDR3 protein. The data hold 210,000 or so distinct CDR3 sequences, with 15% to 20% observed a single time. This clonotype occurred a few times. What it binds is not known. Broader study findings: By a 13 V-J model, ophthalmopathy was set apart from stable hyperthyroidism.

The sequencing sample was made of blood. The gene calls are TRBV6-6 and TRBJ2-5; no definite D call. The TCR comes from a man aged 50-60 years with Graves' hyperthyroidism. The CDR3 spells CASSYSGETQYF. The CDR3 nucleotides read TGTGCCAGCAGTTACAGTGGGGAGACCCAGTACTTC.